The present TCR beta chain was sequenced within a study of blood T cell repertoires in COVID-19. Study details: From T cells, B-cell-depleted T cells, or PBMCs came the material, which was cDNA or gDNA.

This clone was recorded a few times. Sequenced by immunoSEQ multiplex PCR; TCRdb stores in-frame clones only, minus some. The sample has 70,000 to 100,000 clones; more than 75% are singletons. CDR3 length: 13 amino acids. The V end lost 6 bases, the J end lost 3 bases, and 12 bases lay between the germline ends. Germline CDR1 is MDHEN and CDR2 is SYDVKM. This chain uses TRBV28 with TRBJ2-7; possible D gene TRBD1, 5 bases. The TCR was taken from a human donor in a cohort sampled during active COVID-19. The material sequenced was peripheral blood. The CDR3 DNA sequence: TGTGCCAGCAGGCAGGGTAGCAACTACGAGCAGTACTTC. Amino acid sequence: CASRQGSNYEQYF. Full variable domain (outside the CDR3, taken from reference TRBV28 and TRBJ2-7): DVKVTQSSRYLVKRTGEKVFLECVQDMDHENMFWYRQDPGLGLRLIYFSYDVKMKEKGDIPEGYSVSREKKERFSLILESASTNQTSMYLCASRQGSNYEQYFGPGTRLTVT.